This TCR beta chain was sequenced for a study of follicular helper T cells after annual influenza vaccination (dated by TCRdb to the late 2010s). Regarding the research as a whole: After each seasonal influenza vaccination, blood was collected on days 0, 7 and 28. One week after vaccination, a second recruited cohort of 12 to 13 subjects (Table S1) displayed a similar ICOS+CD38+ cTfh response. To look at recall of cTfh clones, some subjects were tracked through successive annual vaccinations covering the 2013-2014, 2014-2015 and 2015-2016 seasons. Multi-year samples were available for six subjects, with four spanning two vaccination seasons and two spanning three seasons. Samples from 2013-2014 were cryopreserved, whereas samples from about 2015 were processed immediately after collection.

Trimming leaves V shorter by 5 bases and J shorter by 5 bases, with the junction holding 9 bases beyond the gene matches. The CDR3 has 15 amino acids, counting the end cysteine and phenylalanine. Only the CDR3 region is kept as DNA, spanning 45 bases read in frame from base 1. Via the germline V gene, CDR1 is MNHEY and CDR2 SVGAGI. Regarding this clone: No antigen is known for it. There are no base qualities to consult, and no much larger clone falls within one base.

Library prep was done by the immunoSEQ multiplex PCR assay. Adaptive Biotechnologies handled the TCRB amplification, library preparation, sequencing and preliminary bioinformatics at Survey level resolution. For the original study's pipeline: Clonality was calculated in R as 1 minus normalized Shannon entropy, and the Gini index was calculated with the R package ineq. The overlap score was defined as the summed counts of shared sequences divided by the total counts of all sequences in both compared samples. Significance of shared clonotypes was assessed by Fisher's exact test, with a theoretical repertoire of 10^7 TCRB sequences assumed. TCRdb limited this immuneACCESS table to in-frame rearrangements with V and J called. A share of clones is missing; checked studies link under half to unresolved V genes, and the rest is unexplained. V and J calls and clone size are those listed in that table; D and trimming were worked out from the DNA. This sample has about 10,000 clones in its table, and under 90% of those were observed once. Of the sample, roughly 0.35% falls within the top ten clones.

The sample's time point label is to be understood as: 2014-2015 season, 7 days after vaccination. TCRB sequencing was used to follow sorted CD4 subsets from the blood of adults before and after they were given the seasonal inactivated influenza vaccine (Fluvarix). Subjects were considered eligible if community-dwelling and if influenza vaccine had not been received in the prior 6 months. Exclusions included influenza vaccine contraindications, substance abuse, HIV/AIDS, active malignancy, immunomodulatory medication and active illness such as respiratory infection. At each time point, about 40 to 110 mL of blood was collected. Ficoll-Paque PLUS or SepMate separation was used to isolate PBMC. As a non-Tfh comparison subset, CXCR5- memory CD4 T cells were sorted. Before DNA was extracted, the cell subsets were sorted from PBMC using a BD FACS Aria. Paper-wide results and their limitations: ICOS+CD38+ cTfh clonality correlated with the frequency of that population, and its change correlated with the change in circulating plasmablast frequency. Successive annual vaccinations recalled a recurring oligoclonal ICOS+CD38+ cTfh response that included tetramer and AIM influenza-specific clonotypes. Day 7 ICOS+CD38+ clones were most often found later in ICOS-CD38- cTfh, suggesting that subset may serve as a memory reservoir. Productive TCRB sequences were recovered from only roughly 10-22% of analyzed cells, so rare clonotypes could not be sampled. In the assessment of influenza clone enrichment, the possibility that the much larger non-cTfh compartments were undersampled could not be ruled out.

The origin of this receptor is an adult who received the influenza vaccine. This chain joins TRBV6-5 to TRBJ1-1, with TRBD1 identical over 9 junction bases. Sequencing used CXCR5- memory CD4+ T cells sorted from blood, obtained 7 days after influenza vaccination. According to the study, the label for this sample's cell subset or site signals: CXCR5- memory CD4 T cells. The DNA reads as follows: TGTGCCAGCAGTAGCCGGGGACAGGGCGATACTGAAGCTTTCTTT. This gives the protein CASSSRGQGDTEAFF.